Listed below are T cell receptor beta chains from one sample, sequenced in a study of T cell responses to AZD1222 COVID-19 vaccine. The method was immunoSEQ multiplex PCR; TCRdb's version includes in-frame clones alone and lacks a portion of them. The data show more than 75,000 clones, more than 85% seen once. The sequenced sample was peripheral blood, obtained on day 0 of AZD1222 vaccination. The source is an adult in good health. Both conserved end residues are part of each CDR3. A D gene is named only where the DNA matches it firmly. Clone size is stated in some rows and not others, as once, few, many or a class when expanded.

v_call,clone_size,d_call,j_call,cdr3_aa,cdr3_nt
TRBV7-6,NA,NA,TRBJ2-2,CASSLAPQAVSGELFF,TGTGCCAGCAGCTTAGCCCCCCAGGCTGTGAGCGGGGAGCTGTTTTTT
TRBV6-5,NA,NA,TRBJ1-6,CASMRGIGDPPLHF,TGTGCCAGCATGCGAGGGATCGGTGATCCACCCCTCCACTTT
TRBV5-1,NA,NA,TRBJ1-5,CASSNHPEQPQHF,TGCGCCAGCAGCAACCACCCCGAGCAGCCCCAGCATTTT
TRBV28,NA,NA,TRBJ1-1,CASSLVPGARSEAFF,TGTGCCAGCAGTTTAGTGCCAGGGGCGAGGTCTGAAGCTTTCTTT
TRBV20-1,NA,NA,TRBJ2-7,CSASVGYEQYF,TGCAGTGCTAGTGTGGGATACGAGCAGTACTTC
TRBV7-9,NA,TRBD1,TRBJ1-4,CASSLGGTAWNEKLFF,TGTGCCAGCAGCTTAGGAGGGACAGCTTGGAATGAAAAACTGTTTTTT
TRBV9,NA,NA,TRBJ2-5,CASSPRGLAGTLETQYF,TGTGCCAGCAGCCCCCGAGGGTTGGCAGGGACCTTGGAGACCCAGTACTTC
TRBV5-6,NA,NA,TRBJ1-1,CASSRGEVGTEAFF,TGTGCCAGCAGCCGGGGAGAAGTAGGCACTGAAGCTTTCTTT
TRBV3-1/TRBV3-2,NA,NA,TRBJ1-5,CASSQGRGQPQHF,TGTGCCAGCAGCCAAGGTCGGGGTCAGCCCCAGCATTTT
TRBV7-8,NA,NA,TRBJ1-6,CASSLSGTVNSPLHF,TGTGCCAGCAGCTTATCCGGGACGGTTAATTCACCCCTCCACTTT
TRBV5-1,NA,TRBD2,TRBJ2-1,CASRPGGGYNEQFF,TGCGCCAGCAGGCCAGGCGGGGGTTACAATGAGCAGTTCTTC
TRBV7-6,NA,NA,TRBJ1-3,CASSPGRNSGNTIYF,TGTGCCAGCAGCCCGGGACGGAACTCTGGAAACACCATATATTTT
TRBV30,NA,NA,TRBJ1-3,CAWSGMTGNTIYF,TGTGCCTGGTCCGGGATGACTGGAAACACCATATATTTT
TRBV29-1,NA,NA,TRBJ1-1,CSTIRETGTEAFF,TGCAGCACAATACGGGAGACGGGGACTGAAGCTTTCTTT
TRBV6-2/TRBV6-3,NA,NA,TRBJ2-7,CASSSGADLSYEQYF,TGTGCCAGCAGTTCGGGAGCAGACCTCTCCTACGAGCAGTACTTC
TRBV4-3,NA,TRBD2,TRBJ2-3,CASSQGWTSGSYTQYF,TGCGCCAGCAGCCAAGGGTGGACTAGCGGGTCCTATACGCAGTATTTT
TRBV27,NA,NA,TRBJ2-7,CASSREGGVSYEQYF,TGTGCCAGCAGTAGGGAGGGGGGGGTGTCCTACGAGCAGTACTTC
TRBV18,NA,NA,TRBJ2-1,CASSPSLGVEQFF,TGTGCCAGCTCACCATCGTTGGGGGTTGAGCAGTTCTTC
TRBV7-9,NA,NA,TRBJ2-2,CASSPVSLANTGELFF,TGTGCCAGCAGCCCCGTTTCCCTCGCGAACACCGGGGAGCTGTTTTTT
TRBV7-2,NA,TRBD2,TRBJ2-1,CASSYLGLEYNEQFF,TGTGCCAGCAGCTACCTGGGACTAGAGTACAATGAGCAGTTCTTC
TRBV5-4,NA,NA,TRBJ2-5,CASSPDGRSRTQYF,TGTGCCAGCAGCCCGGACGGACGCTCACGGACCCAGTACTTC
TRBV5-8,NA,NA,TRBJ2-5,CASSDLSGVQETQYF,TGTGCCAGCAGCGATTTATCAGGGGTCCAAGAGACCCAGTACTTC
TRBV7-9,NA,NA,TRBJ2-7,CASRDSTSSYEQYF,TGTGCCAGCAGGGACTCGACAAGCTCCTACGAGCAGTACTTC
TRBV5-1,NA,NA,TRBJ2-3,CASCLNQADTQYF,TGCGCCAGCTGTCTGAACCAGGCAGATACGCAGTATTTT
TRBV28,NA,TRBD1,TRBJ1-4,CASRNPGQGNEKLFF,TGTGCCAGCAGGAATCCGGGACAGGGAAATGAAAAACTGTTTTTT
TRBV28,NA,NA,TRBJ1-1,CASRASPSGPPREAFF,TGTGCCAGCCGCGCCTCACCCTCCGGGCCACCCCGGGAAGCTTTCTTT
TRBV29-1,once,NA,TRBJ1-1,CSGRDPWVNTEAFF,TGCAGCGGTCGGGACCCGTGGGTGAACACTGAAGCTTTCTTT
TRBV7-3,few,NA,TRBJ2-1,CASSLDAAGSYNEQFF,TGTGCCAGCAGCTTGGACGCAGCGGGCTCCTACAATGAGCAGTTCTTC
TRBV28,NA,NA,TRBJ1-2,CASSSPDINYGYTF,TGTGCCAGCAGTTCCCCGGACATTAACTATGGCTACACCTTC
TRBV7-2,NA,NA,TRBJ1-2,CASSSTGGTGGYTF,TGTGCCAGCAGCTCTACCGGGGGGACGGGAGGCTACACCTTC
TRBV3-1/TRBV3-2,NA,NA,TRBJ2-1,CASTSHNGGEQFF,TGTGCCAGCACTTCACATAACGGGGGTGAGCAGTTCTTC
TRBV3-1/TRBV3-2,few,NA,TRBJ1-1,CASSQGVWGSTEAFF,TGTGCCAGCAGCCAAGGTGTTTGGGGGAGCACTGAAGCTTTCTTT
TRBV7-8,NA,NA,TRBJ2-7,CASSLQGGAHEQYF,TGTGCCAGCAGCTTACAGGGTGGGGCCCACGAGCAGTACTTC
TRBV5-1,NA,TRBD2,TRBJ2-5,CASSLGVAGGQETQYF,TGCGCCAGCAGCTTGGGGGTAGCGGGCGGCCAAGAGACCCAGTACTTC
TRBV15,once,TRBD1,TRBJ2-7,CATSRGGQVSYEQYF,TGTGCCACCAGCAGAGGGGGACAGGTTTCCTACGAGCAGTACTTC
TRBV15,NA,NA,TRBJ2-7,CATKALGRSNEQYF,TGTGCCACCAAAGCCCTGGGCCGATCCAACGAGCAGTACTTC
TRBV7-2,NA,TRBD1,TRBJ2-7,CASSWGGQGSYEQYF,TGTGCCAGCAGCTGGGGGGGACAGGGCTCCTACGAGCAGTACTTC